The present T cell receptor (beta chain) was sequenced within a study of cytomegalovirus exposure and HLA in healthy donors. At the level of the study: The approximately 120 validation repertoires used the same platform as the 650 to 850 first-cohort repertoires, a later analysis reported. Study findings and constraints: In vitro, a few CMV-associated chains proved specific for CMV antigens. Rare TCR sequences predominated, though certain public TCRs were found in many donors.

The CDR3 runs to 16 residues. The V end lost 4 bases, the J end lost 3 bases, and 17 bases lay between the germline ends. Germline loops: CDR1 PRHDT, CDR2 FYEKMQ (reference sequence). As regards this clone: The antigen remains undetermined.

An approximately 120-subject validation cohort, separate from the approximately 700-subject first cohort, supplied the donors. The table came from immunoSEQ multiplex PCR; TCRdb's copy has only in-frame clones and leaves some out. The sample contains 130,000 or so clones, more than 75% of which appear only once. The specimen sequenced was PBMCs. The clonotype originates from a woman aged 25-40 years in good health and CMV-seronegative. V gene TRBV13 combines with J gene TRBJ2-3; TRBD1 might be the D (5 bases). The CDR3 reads CASSWARSDRTDTQYF. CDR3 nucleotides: TGTGCCAGCAGCTGGGCCCGATCCGACAGAACAGATACGCAGTATTTT.